This entry lists 28 T cell receptor beta chains sequenced from one sample in a study of blood T cells in healthy people across ages. A sample-barcoded 5' primer and a J-beta primer mix were used in a second PCR of about 7 to 12 cycles. Each CDR3 protein is one row after TCRdb ran MiXCR on the 5' RACE reads. Of hundreds of thousands of distinct CDR3 sequences in the sample, 40% to 60% are singletons; the top ten hold 13%. The specimen sequenced was blood. The receptors come from a man aged 25 to 45 in good health.

V usage is TRBV18 and J usage is TRBJ2-5, with D possibly TRBD1 on 6 matching bases. The CDR3 loop spans 13 amino acids. The V end was cut by 3 bases, the J end by 5 bases, with 10 bases between. The germline CDR1 and CDR2 sequences are KGHSH and LQKENI. The CDR3 DNA reads as TGTGCCAGCTCACCGGGACAACTGGAGACCCAGTACTTC. Translated: CASSPGQLETQYF.

The J gene is TRBJ1-6, the V gene TRBV20-1, with D unresolved. The CDR3 contains 15 residues. V lost 4 bases and J lost 6, with 16 bases in between. Germline CDR1 reads DFQATT; CDR2 reads SNEGSKA (reference sequence). The CDR3 region has the DNA TGCAGTGCTAACCTCGGTGGGAGCATTAATTCACCCCTCCACTTT. Protein product: CSANLGGSINSPLHF.

The chain couples TRBV21-1 to TRBJ2-1; TRBD1 is the table's D call and was not checked against the DNA. TRBV21-1 is a recognized pseudogene. The CDR3 has 16 amino acids. The CDR3, as DNA: TGTGCCAGCAGCCCTCCTGACAGGGGGTCGGGAAATGAGCAGTTCTTC. This sequence encodes CASSPPDRGSGNEQFF.

A few counts support this clonotype. The chain couples TRBV29-1 to TRBJ2-1; TRBD1 might be the D (6 bases). V was pared by 8 bases and J by 5 bases, with 13 bases between. The CDR3 is made up of 12 amino acids. The germline V gene encodes CDR1 SQVTM and CDR2 ANQGSEA. The CDR3 spells CSKAGTNNEQFF. The CDR3 DNA reads as TGCAGCAAGGCCGGGACAAACAATGAGCAGTTCTTC.

V is TRBV6-2 or TRBV6-3 and J is TRBJ2-2, with D unresolved. The CDR3 sequence is 12 residues long. The V gene lost 5 bases and the J gene lost 13 bases, with 14 bases spanning the gap. Germline lookup yields CDR1 MNHEY and CDR2 SVGEGT. CDR3: CASSEVGPGLFF. CDR3 DNA sequence: TGTGCCAGCAGTGAGGTCGGCCCCGGGCTGTTTTTT.

This rearrangement joins TRBV4-2 to TRBJ2-3; 14 positions agree with TRBD2. V shed 3 bases, J shed 1 base, and the junction held 6 bases outside the gene matches. The CDR3 is made up of 18 amino acids. Germline values: CDR1 LGHNA, CDR2 YNFKEQ. CDR3 amino acids: CASSQGTSGGLRTDTQYF. The CDR3 bases are TGTGCCAGCAGCCAGGGGACTAGCGGGGGATTACGCACAGATACGCAGTATTTT.

The J gene is TRBJ2-3, the V gene TRBV7-9; D remains ambiguous. This CDR3 region has 15 residues. Germline-derived CDR1 and CDR2 are SEHNR and FQNEAQ (reference sequence). Trimming shortened V by 1 base and J by 0 bases, and 8 bases separated the two germline ends. This CDR3 is CASSLELFSTDTQYF. The CDR3 nucleotides read TGTGCCAGCAGCTTAGAACTATTCAGCACAGATACGCAGTATTTT.

This clonotype was counted only a few times. The chain couples TRBV28 to TRBJ2-5; no clear D gene. The J call may be mistaken, given a closer DNA end match to TRBJ2-7. Germline V gene data show CDR1 as MDHEN and CDR2 as SYDVKM. The CDR3 totals 12 residues. Here the CDR3 reads CASGPLPHEQYF. CDR3 sequence (DNA): TGTGCCAGCGGGCCTCTCCCTCACGAGCAGTACTTC.

The chain couples TRBV28 to TRBJ2-7, with 9 bases identical to TRBD1. V lost 1 base to trimming and J lost 7 bases; unmatched junction nucleotides: 11. The CDR3 contains 16 residues. Germline CDR1 MDHEN, CDR2 SYDVKM. The CDR3 here is CASSLYRDRVVDEQYF. CDR3 coding DNA: TGTGCCAGCAGTTTATACCGGGACAGGGTTGTGGATGAGCAGTACTTC.

This clonotype was seen more than once but under ten times. The chain couples TRBV10-2 to TRBJ2-3; 11 nucleotides agree with TRBD2. With 3 bases clipped from V and 7 bases from J, the junction kept 9 bases outside the gene matches. This CDR3 comprises 16 residues. Germline V gene data show CDR1 as WSHSY and CDR2 as SAAADI. The CDR3 sequence: CASSDPTSGVSNTQYF. As DNA, the CDR3 is TGCGCCAGCAGTGATCCGACTAGCGGGGTGTCCAATACGCAGTATTTT.

The CDR3, as DNA: TGCAGCGTGGGCAACAGTTACTCCTACAATGAGCAGTTCTTC. It translates to CSVGNSYSYNEQFF. The chain employs TRBV29-1 and TRBJ2-1; D ambiguous. Germline-derived CDR1 and CDR2 are SQVTM and ANQGSEA. The germline V and J ends were trimmed by 6 bases and 0 bases, with 12 bases remaining between them. CDR3 length: 14 residues.

This rearrangement joins TRBV6-5 to TRBJ2-7; perhaps TRBD2 as D (6 bases). The CDR3 runs 14 residues. The ends were cut back, 0 bases at V and 7 bases at J, with 13 bases in the middle. Germline lookup yields CDR1 MNHEY and CDR2 SVGAGI. The CDR3 reads CASSYSILADEQYF. The DNA for the CDR3 is TGTGCCAGCAGTTACTCGATTTTAGCGGATGAGCAGTACTTC.

For the CDR3, the DNA is TGTGCCAGCAGCTCTGGGACAGTCCTCTATGGCTACACCTTC. Its translation: CASSSGTVLYGYTF. The gene calls are TRBV28 and TRBJ1-2, with 7 bases lining up with TRBD1. The V segment lost 6 bases and the J segment 4 bases; nucleotides outside the gene matches: 8. Germline values: CDR1 MDHEN, CDR2 SYDVKM. The CDR3 sequence is 14 residues long.

With respect to this clonotype: Germline and junction disagree at one end, which may indicate a read error. The rearrangement links TRBV28 to TRBJ2-3; D unresolved. There are 13 residues in the CDR3. Germline CDR1 MDHEN, CDR2 SYDVKM. The CDR3 coding sequence is TGTGCCGGCAGTTTATTCCCGTCAGATACGCAGTATTTT. Protein product: CAGSLFPSDTQYF. Full variable domain (missing parts from reference TRBV28 and TRBJ2-3): DVKVTQSSRYLVKRTGEKVFLECVQDMDHENMFWYRQDPGLGLRLIYFSYDVKMKEKGDIPEGYSVSREKKERFSLILESASTNQTSMYLCAGSLFPSDTQYFGPGTRLTVL.

This clonotype has at least ten counts. The CDR3 reads CASSLGLDPYNEQFF. In nucleotides, the CDR3 is TGTGCCAGCAGCTTAGGACTAGATCCCTACAATGAGCAGTTCTTC. This chain links TRBV7-2 with TRBJ2-1, with D perhaps TRBD2 (6 bases). CDR3 length equals 15 residues. Trimming removed 1 base from V and 2 bases from J, with 9 bases in between. Germline CDR1 and CDR2: SGHTA and FQGNSA.

V usage is TRBV6-5 and J usage is TRBJ2-1; perhaps D is TRBD1 or TRBD2 (6 bases each). Between the trimmed V and J ends, which lost 7 bases and 9 bases, there was a span of 16 bases. CDR1 and CDR2 from the germline V gene are MNHEY and SVGAGI. The CDR3 is 13 residues long. The CDR3 nucleotides are TGTGCCAGCACTAGGGGGGTAGTCGGTGAGCAGTTCTTC. This translates into CASTRGVVGEQFF.

Many counts were recorded for this clonotype. The CDR3 DNA follows: TGTGCCAGCAGCTCAGGACAGGGGACCTACAATGAGCAGTTCTTC. Translation gives CASSSGQGTYNEQFF. The chain links TRBV5-6 to TRBJ2-1; 9 bases fit TRBD1. The CDR3 contains 15 residues. Germline V gene sequence: CDR1 SGHDT, CDR2 YYEEEE. V trimming: 3 bases; J trimming: 2 bases; junction bases outside the gene matches: 3.

This chain connects TRBV28 to TRBJ2-3; the match to TRBD1 covers 9 bases. The CDR3 loop spans 15 amino acids. From germline, CDR1 is MDHEN and CDR2 SYDVKM. V was pared by 4 bases and J by 1 base, with 3 bases of the junction left unmatched. For the CDR3, the DNA is TGTGCCAGCAGTTCACAGGGGGCCCGCACAGATACGCAGTATTTT. This sequence encodes CASSSQGARTDTQYF.

A few counts support this clonotype. The chain carries TRBV6-2 or TRBV6-3 and TRBJ2-5, with TRBD2 matching over 9 bases. Losses at the gene ends were 3 bases for V and 2 bases for J; bases not matched to a gene: 7. CDR1 is MNHEY, CDR2 SVGEGT, per germline. The CDR3 has 16 residues. CDR3 sequence reads: CASSYEIAGEQETQYF. The CDR3 DNA sequence: TGTGCCAGCAGTTATGAAATAGCGGGGGAGCAAGAGACCCAGTACTTC.

In its sample, this clonotype was seen a few times. J is TRBJ2-1 and V is TRBV5-1; D gene uncertain. Deletions cut 0 bases from V and 9 bases from J, with 7 bases between. The CDR3 sequence is 12 residues long. Germline loops: CDR1 SGHRS, CDR2 YFSETQ. In nucleotides, the CDR3 is TGCGCCAGCAGCTTGGCGATAGCTGAGCAGTTCTTC. Protein sequence: CASSLAIAEQFF.

This clonotype was recorded only once. The chain recombines TRBV6-6 with TRBJ2-7, with D maybe TRBD1 (6 bases). The germline V gene encodes CDR1 MNHNY and CDR2 SVGAGI (reference sequence). The CDR3 totals 14 residues. Trimming took off 0 bases at V and 3 bases at J, with 9 bases between the two ends. The CDR3, as DNA: TGTGCCAGCAGTTACTCTCTGACAGGCTACGAGCAGTACTTC. Residues: CASSYSLTGYEQYF.

This clonotype has only a few counts. This sequence joins TRBV6-2 or TRBV6-3 and TRBJ2-2; D is perhaps TRBD1 (6 bases). Trimming took 2 bases from V and 1 from J, leaving 14 bases between them. Germline V gives CDR1 MNHEY, CDR2 SVGEGT. CDR3 length equals 17 residues. In nucleotides, the CDR3 is TGTGCCAGCAGTTACCCCACAGGGCGCTTGAACACCGGGGAGCTGTTTTTT. Its protein is CASSYPTGRLNTGELFF.

The rearrangement links TRBV5-1 to TRBJ1-5; the D gene is possibly TRBD1 (6 bases). The CDR3 has 14 residues. The V end was cut by 5 bases, the J end by 5 bases, with 14 bases between. Per the germline V gene, CDR1 is SGHRS and CDR2 is YFSETQ. CDR3 sequence: CASSEGRGDQPQHF. As DNA, the CDR3 is TGCGCCAGCAGTGAAGGCAGGGGCGATCAGCCCCAGCATTTT.

The rearrangement links TRBV3-1 to TRBJ1-1; possible D gene TRBD1, 6 bases. The CDR3 is 14 residues long. Trimming took 4 bases from V and 4 from J, leaving 13 bases between them. Germline V lookup: CDR1 LGHDT, CDR2 YNNKEL (reference sequence). CDR3: CASSPPQGITEAFF. CDR3 DNA sequence: TGTGCCAGCAGCCCGCCCCAGGGGATCACTGAAGCTTTCTTT. Looking up the rest from reference TRBV3-1 and TRBJ1-1 gives the full variable domain: DTAVSQTPKYLVTQMGNDKSIKCEQNLGHDTMYWYKQDSKKFLKIMFSYNNKELIINETVPNRFSPKSPDKAHLNLHINSLELGDSAVYFCASSPPQGITEAFFGQGTRLTVV.

The rearrangement uses TRBV20-1 and TRBJ2-4; tentatively, D is TRBD2 (5 bases). In germline, CDR1 is DFQATT, CDR2 SNEGSKA (reference sequence). The CDR3 runs to 14 residues. The V gene lost 3 bases and the J gene lost 2 bases, with 11 bases spanning the gap. CDR3 amino acids: CSASNGLSKNIQYF. CDR3 coding DNA: TGCAGTGCTAGTAACGGACTCTCCAAAAACATTCAGTACTTC.

The chain recombines TRBV3-1 with TRBJ1-2; D gene ambiguous. This CDR3 comprises 13 residues. The germline V gene has CDR1 LGHDT and CDR2 YNNKEL (reference sequence). Trimming shortened V by 1 base and J by 7 bases, and 10 bases separated the two germline ends. The CDR3 protein is CASSQVGQAGYTF. The CDR3 DNA reads TGTGCCAGCAGCCAAGTAGGTCAGGCTGGCTACACCTTC.

The rearrangement joins TRBV5-1 to TRBJ2-4, with TRBD2 matching over 11 bases. The V gene end was trimmed by 4 bases and the J gene end by 8 bases; junction bases not matched to a gene: 8. This CDR3 spans 15 amino acids. The V gene's germline CDR1 is SGHRS and CDR2 YFSETQ. Here the CDR3 DNA reads TGCGCCAGCAGCCACCTAGCGGGGGGCCTAGACATTCAGTACTTC. It codes for CASSHLAGGLDIQYF.

The chain carries TRBV4-3 and TRBJ1-4; D unresolved. V was cut by 3 bases and J by 7 bases, with 12 bases left in between. CDR1 and CDR2 from the germline V gene are LGHNA and YSLEER. The CDR3 has 14 residues. In DNA form, the CDR3 reads TGCGCCAGCAGCCAGATTTGGGGAAGTGAAAAACTGTTTTTT. This encodes CASSQIWGSEKLFF.